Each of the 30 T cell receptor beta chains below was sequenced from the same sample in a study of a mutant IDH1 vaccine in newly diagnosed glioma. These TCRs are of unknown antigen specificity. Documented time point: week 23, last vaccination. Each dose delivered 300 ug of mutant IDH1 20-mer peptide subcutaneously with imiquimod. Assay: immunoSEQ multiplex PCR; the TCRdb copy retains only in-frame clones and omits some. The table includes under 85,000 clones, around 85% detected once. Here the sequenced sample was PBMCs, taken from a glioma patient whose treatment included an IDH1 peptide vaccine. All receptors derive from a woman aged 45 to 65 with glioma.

As DNA, the CDR3 is TGTGCCAGCAGCGCCTCTAGCGGAGCCTCCTACAATGAGCAGTTCTTC. It yields the protein CASSASSGASYNEQFF. The genes are TRBV9 and TRBJ2-1, with 7 bases lining up with TRBD2. J lost 0 bases, V lost 3 bases, and 6 bases had no gene match. Germline CDR1 SGDLS, CDR2 YYNGEE. The CDR3 has 16 amino acids.

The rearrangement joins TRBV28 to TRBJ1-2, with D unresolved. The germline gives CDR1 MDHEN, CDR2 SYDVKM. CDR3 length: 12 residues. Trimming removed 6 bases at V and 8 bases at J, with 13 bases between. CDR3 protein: CASRNMGRGYTF. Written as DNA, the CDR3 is TGTGCCAGCAGAAACATGGGTAGGGGCTACACCTTC.

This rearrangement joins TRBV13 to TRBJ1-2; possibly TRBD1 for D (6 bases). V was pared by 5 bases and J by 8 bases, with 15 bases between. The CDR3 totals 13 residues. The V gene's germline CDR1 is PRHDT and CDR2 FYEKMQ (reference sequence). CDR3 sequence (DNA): TGTGCCAGCAGCCCCCGGGACACACGAGGCTACACCTTC. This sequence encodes CASSPRDTRGYTF.

In DNA, the CDR3 is TGTGCCAGCAGCGTACAGGCCTACAATGAGCAGTTCTTC. Its translation is CASSVQAYNEQFF. The J gene is TRBJ2-1, the V gene TRBV9; D is unresolved. Per the germline V gene, CDR1 is SGDLS and CDR2 is YYNGEE. The CDR3 totals 13 residues. The V and J ends lost 1 base and 2 bases respectively, with 4 bases between them.

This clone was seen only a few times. The CDR3 bases are TGTGCCAGCAGCTTCGCGGGTGTAGAGCAGTTCTTC. It specifies CASSFAGVEQFF. V gene TRBV7-9 combines with J gene TRBJ2-1; D might be TRBD2 (5 bases). Between the trimmed V and J ends, which lost 3 bases and 10 bases, there was a span of 10 bases. The germline V gene has CDR1 SEHNR and CDR2 FQNEAQ (reference sequence). The CDR3 extends over 12 amino acids.

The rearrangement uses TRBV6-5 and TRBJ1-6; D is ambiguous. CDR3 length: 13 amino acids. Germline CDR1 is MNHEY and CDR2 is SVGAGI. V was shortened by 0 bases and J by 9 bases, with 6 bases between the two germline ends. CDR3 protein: CASSYSFSSPLHF. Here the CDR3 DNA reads TGTGCCAGCAGTTACTCGTTCAGTTCACCCCTCCACTTT.

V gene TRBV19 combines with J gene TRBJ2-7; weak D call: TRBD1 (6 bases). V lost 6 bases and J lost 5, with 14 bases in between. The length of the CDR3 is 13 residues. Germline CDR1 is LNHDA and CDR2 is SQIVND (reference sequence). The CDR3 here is CASSYRVGDEQYF. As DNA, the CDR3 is TGTGCCAGTAGCTACAGGGTTGGAGACGAGCAGTACTTC.

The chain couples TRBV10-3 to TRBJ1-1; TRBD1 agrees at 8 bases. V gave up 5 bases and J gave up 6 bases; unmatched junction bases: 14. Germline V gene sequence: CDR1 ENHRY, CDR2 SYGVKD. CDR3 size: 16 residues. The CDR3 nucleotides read TGTGCCATCAGTCGACAGTATACAGGGGGAGAGGCTGAAGCTTTCTTT. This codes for CAISRQYTGGEAEAFF.

CDR3 in amino acids: CASRIGTAAYEQYF. The CDR3 nucleotides are TGCGCCAGCAGAATTGGGACGGCCGCTTACGAGCAGTACTTC. This chain joins TRBV10-2 and TRBJ2-7; perhaps D is TRBD1 or TRBD2 (5 bases each). Germline lookup yields CDR1 WSHSY and CDR2 SAAADI. The V end was cut by 6 bases, the J end by 4 bases, with 16 bases between. This CDR3 spans 14 amino acids.

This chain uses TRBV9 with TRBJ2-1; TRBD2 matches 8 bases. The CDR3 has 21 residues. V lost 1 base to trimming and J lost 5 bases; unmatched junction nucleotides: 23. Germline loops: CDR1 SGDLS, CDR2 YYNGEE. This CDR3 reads CASSVSWGLVAVIFYHNEQFF. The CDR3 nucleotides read TGTGCCAGCAGCGTATCGTGGGGACTAGTAGCCGTGATATTTTATCACAATGAGCAGTTCTTC.

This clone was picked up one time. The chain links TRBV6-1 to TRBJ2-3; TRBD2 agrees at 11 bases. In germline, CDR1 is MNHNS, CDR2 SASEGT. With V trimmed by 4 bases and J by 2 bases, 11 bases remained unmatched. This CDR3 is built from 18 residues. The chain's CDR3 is CASSGPGLAARFTDTQYF. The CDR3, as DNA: TGTGCCAGCAGTGGGCCGGGACTAGCGGCCCGCTTCACAGATACGCAGTATTTT.

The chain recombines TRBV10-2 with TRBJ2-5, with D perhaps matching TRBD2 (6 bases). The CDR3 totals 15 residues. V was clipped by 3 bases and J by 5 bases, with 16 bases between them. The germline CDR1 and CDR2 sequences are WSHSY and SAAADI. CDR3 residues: CASSDSFGGRETQYF. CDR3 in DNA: TGCGCCAGCAGTGACTCCTTCGGAGGGAGGGAGACCCAGTACTTC.

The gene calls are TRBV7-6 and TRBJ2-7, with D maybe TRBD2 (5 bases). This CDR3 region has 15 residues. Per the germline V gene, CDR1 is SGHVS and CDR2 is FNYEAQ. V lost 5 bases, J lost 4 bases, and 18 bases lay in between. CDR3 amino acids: CASSTTWAGAYEQYF. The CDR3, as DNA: TGTGCCAGCAGCACTACTTGGGCGGGCGCGTACGAGCAGTACTTC.

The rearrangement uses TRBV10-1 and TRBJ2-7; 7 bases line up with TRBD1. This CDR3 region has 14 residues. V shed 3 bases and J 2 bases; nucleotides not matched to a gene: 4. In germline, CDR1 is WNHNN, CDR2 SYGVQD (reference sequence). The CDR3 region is CASSDHRGPYEQYF. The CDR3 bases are TGCGCCAGCAGTGACCACAGGGGTCCCTACGAGCAGTACTTC.

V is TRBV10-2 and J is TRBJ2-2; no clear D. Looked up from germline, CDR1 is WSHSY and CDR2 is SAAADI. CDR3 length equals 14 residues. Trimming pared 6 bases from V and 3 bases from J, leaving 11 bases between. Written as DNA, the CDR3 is TGCGCCAGCAGGAGGAATATTTACACCGGGGAGCTGTTTTTT. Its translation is CASRRNIYTGELFF.

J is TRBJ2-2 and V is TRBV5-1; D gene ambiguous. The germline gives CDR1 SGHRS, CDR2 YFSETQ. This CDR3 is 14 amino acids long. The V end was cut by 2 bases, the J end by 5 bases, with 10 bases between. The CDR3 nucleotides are TGCGCCAGCAGCTTACGAAGTCCGACCGGGGAGCTGTTTTTT. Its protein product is CASSLRSPTGELFF.

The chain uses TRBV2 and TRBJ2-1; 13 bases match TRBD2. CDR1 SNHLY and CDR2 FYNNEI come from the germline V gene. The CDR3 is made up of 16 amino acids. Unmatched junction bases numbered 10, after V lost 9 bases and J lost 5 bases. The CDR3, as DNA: TGTGCCAGTACCCCCTTACTAGCGGGAGGGGACAATGAGCAGTTCTTC. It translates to CASTPLLAGGDNEQFF.

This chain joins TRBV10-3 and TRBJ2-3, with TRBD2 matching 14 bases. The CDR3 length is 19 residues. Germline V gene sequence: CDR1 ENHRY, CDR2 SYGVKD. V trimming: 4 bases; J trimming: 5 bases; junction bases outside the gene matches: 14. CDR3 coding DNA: TGTGCCATCAGTGGGCCCTCCGGGACTAGCGGGAGAACGGTAGATACGCAGTATTTT. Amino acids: CAISGPSGTSGRTVDTQYF.

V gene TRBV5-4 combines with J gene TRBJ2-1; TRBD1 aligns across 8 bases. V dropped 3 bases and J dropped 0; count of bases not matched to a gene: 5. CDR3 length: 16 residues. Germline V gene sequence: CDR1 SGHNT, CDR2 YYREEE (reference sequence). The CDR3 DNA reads TGTGCCAGCAGCTCACAGGGGGTAATCTCCTACAATGAGCAGTTCTTC. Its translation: CASSSQGVISYNEQFF.

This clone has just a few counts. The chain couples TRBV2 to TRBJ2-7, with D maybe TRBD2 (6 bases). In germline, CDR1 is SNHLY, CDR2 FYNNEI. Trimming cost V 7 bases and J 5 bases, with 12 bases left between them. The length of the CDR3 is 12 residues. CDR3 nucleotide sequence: TGTGCCAGCAACCAAGGGAGGAACGAGCAGTACTTC. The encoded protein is CASNQGRNEQYF.

The CDR3 protein is CASSRKGSSYNEQFF. The CDR3, as DNA: TGTGCCAGCAGCAGGAAGGGTAGCTCCTACAATGAGCAGTTCTTC. The J gene is TRBJ2-1, the V gene TRBV6-1; D is unclear. V shed 6 bases and J shed 0 bases, with 12 bases lying between them. The CDR3 runs to 15 residues. Germline V gene data show CDR1 as MNHNS and CDR2 as SASEGT.

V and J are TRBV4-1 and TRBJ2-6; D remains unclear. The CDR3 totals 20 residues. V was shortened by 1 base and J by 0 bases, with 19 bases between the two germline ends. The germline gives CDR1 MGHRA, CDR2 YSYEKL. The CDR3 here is CASSQGSRGSALSGANVLTF. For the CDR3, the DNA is TGCGCCAGCAGCCAAGGGAGTCGAGGCAGTGCCCTCTCTGGGGCCAACGTCCTGACTTTC.

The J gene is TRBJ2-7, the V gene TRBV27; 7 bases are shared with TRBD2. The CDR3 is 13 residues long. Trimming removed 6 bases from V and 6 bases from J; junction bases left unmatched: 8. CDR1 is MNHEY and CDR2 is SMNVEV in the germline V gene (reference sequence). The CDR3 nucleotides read TGTGCCAGCAGCCTTGCGGGAGTTGGCGAGCAGTACTTC. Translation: CASSLAGVGEQYF.

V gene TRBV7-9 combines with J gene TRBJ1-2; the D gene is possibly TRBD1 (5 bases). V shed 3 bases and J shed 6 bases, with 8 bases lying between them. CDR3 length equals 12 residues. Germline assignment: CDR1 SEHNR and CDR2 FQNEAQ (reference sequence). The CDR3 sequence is CASSFGGDGYTF. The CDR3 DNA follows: TGTGCCAGCAGCTTTGGGGGGGATGGCTACACCTTC.

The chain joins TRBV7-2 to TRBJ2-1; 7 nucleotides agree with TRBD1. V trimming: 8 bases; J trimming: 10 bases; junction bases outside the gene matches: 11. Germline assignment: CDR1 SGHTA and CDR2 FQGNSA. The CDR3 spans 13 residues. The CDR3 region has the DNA TGTGCCAGCGGCCGAGACAGGGAGAGGGAGCAGTTCTTC. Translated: CASGRDREREQFF.

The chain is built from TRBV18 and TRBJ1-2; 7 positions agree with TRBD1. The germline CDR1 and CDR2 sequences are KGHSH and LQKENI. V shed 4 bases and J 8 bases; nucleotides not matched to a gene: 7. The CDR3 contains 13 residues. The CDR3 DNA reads TGTGCCAGCTCACTTGACAGGGTCAGCGGCTACACCTTC. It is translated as CASSLDRVSGYTF.

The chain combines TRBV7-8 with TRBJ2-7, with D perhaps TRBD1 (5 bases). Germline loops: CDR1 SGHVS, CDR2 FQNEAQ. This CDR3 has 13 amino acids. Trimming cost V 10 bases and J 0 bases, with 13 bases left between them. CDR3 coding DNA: TGTGCCACGGCAGGGTTGGGCTCCTACGAGCAGTACTTC. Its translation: CATAGLGSYEQYF.

DNA for the CDR3: TGTGCCAGCAGTGCCGGAACCTTCGGGACAGGGGTTCCCGGGGAGCTGTTTTTT. Its protein product is CASSAGTFGTGVPGELFF. J is TRBJ2-2 and V is TRBV6-1, with TRBD1 matching 10 bases. This CDR3 spans 18 amino acids. V lost 4 bases, J lost 6 bases, and 14 bases stayed unmatched. Germline CDR1 and CDR2: MNHNS and SASEGT.

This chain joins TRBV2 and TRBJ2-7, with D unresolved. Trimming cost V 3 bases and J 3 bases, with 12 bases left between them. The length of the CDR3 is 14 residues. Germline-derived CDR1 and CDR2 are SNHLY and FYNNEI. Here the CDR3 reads CASSEITRFYEQYF. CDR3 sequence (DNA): TGTGCCAGCAGTGAGATAACAAGATTCTACGAGCAGTACTTC.

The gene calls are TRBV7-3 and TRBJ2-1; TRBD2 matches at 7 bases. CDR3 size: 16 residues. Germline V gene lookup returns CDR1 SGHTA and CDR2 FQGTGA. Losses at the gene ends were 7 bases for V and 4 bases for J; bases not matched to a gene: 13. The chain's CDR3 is CASTPLAGNDYNEQFF. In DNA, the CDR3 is TGTGCCAGCACCCCCTTAGCGGGCAACGATTACAATGAGCAGTTCTTC.